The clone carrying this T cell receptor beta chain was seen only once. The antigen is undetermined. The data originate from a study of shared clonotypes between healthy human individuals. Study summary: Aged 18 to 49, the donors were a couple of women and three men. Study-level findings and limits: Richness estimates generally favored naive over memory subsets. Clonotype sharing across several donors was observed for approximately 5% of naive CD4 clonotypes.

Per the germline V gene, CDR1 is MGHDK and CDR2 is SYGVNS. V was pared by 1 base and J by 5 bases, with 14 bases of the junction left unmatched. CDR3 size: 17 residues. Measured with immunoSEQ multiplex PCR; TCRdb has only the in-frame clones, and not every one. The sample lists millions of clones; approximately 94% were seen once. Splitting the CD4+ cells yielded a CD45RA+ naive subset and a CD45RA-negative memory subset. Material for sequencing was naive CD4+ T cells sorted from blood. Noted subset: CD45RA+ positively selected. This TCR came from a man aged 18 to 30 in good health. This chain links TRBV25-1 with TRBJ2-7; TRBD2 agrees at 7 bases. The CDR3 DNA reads TGTGCCAGCAGTGAATCCAATATGAGGGAGGGCCGCCACGAGCAGTACTTC. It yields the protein CASSESNMREGRHEQYF.